A selection of T cell receptor beta chains follows, all from one sample in a study of OX40 agonist ivuxolimab in advanced cancers. Here immunoSEQ multiplex PCR was the method, and the copy in TCRdb shows in-frame clones only, minus some. The sample holds 90,000 or so clones, under 95% seen once. The sequenced sample was CD4+ or CD8+ T cells sorted from blood, obtained in a trial of the OX40 agonist ivuxolimab. Every receptor here comes from an adult with an advanced solid tumor such as melanoma, head and neck, liver or kidney cancer. The CDR3 runs from the conserved cysteine through the conserved F or W. A D gene is named only where the DNA matches it firmly. Where a row states a size, it is once, few, many or the class of an expanded clone; other rows omit it.

>NA|TRBV5-1|NA|TRBJ2-5|14
TGCGCCAGCAGCTTGTCGTCCCGGAAAGAGACCCAGTACTTC
CASSLSSRKETQYF
>NA|TRBV21-1|NA|TRBJ2-5|14
TGTGCCAGCAGCAAAGTACGGGGGCAAGAGACCCAGTACTTC
CASSKVRGQETQYF
>few|TRBV5-6|NA|TRBJ2-2|15
TGTGCCAGCAGCTTGACGGCGGGCCCCTCTGAGGAGCTGTTTTTT
CASSLTAGPSEELFF
>NA|TRBV19|TRBD2|TRBJ2-1|15
TGTGCCAGTACCGTGACTAGCGGGGCCTACAATGAGCAGTTCTTC
CASTVTSGAYNEQFF
>few|TRBV13|NA|TRBJ2-1|16
TGTGCCAGCAGCTTAGAGGACTCTGCTCGGGACAATGAGCAGTTCTTC
CASSLEDSARDNEQFF
>NA|TRBV5-6|NA|TRBJ2-1|13
TGTGCCAGCAGCTTAGGGACGAACAATGAGCAGTTCTTC
CASSLGTNNEQFF
>NA|TRBV7-7|NA|TRBJ2-1|15
TGTGCCAGCAGCTCCAGAGCAGGATCCTACAATGAGCAGTTCTTC
CASSSRAGSYNEQFF
>NA|TRBV18|TRBD1|TRBJ2-5|19
TGTGCCAGCTCACTTCAGGGGGCTTATAGCGGATTATACCAAGAGACCCAGTACTTC
CASSLQGAYSGLYQETQYF
>NA|TRBV27|NA|TRBJ2-7|13
TGTGCCAGCAAGAGGACTGGGGAGACCGAGCAGTACTTC
CASKRTGETEQYF
>NA|TRBV19|NA|TRBJ1-1|15
TGTGCCAGTAGTATCGCCCTCGGGGGAGGAACTGAAGCTTTCTTT
CASSIALGGGTEAFF
>once|TRBV27|NA|TRBJ2-7|14
TGTGCCAGCAGTCCCCGGGTAGGCCACTACGAGCAGTACTTC
CASSPRVGHYEQYF
>NA|TRBV5-6|TRBD1|TRBJ1-1|13
TGTGCCAGCAGACAGGGGGGGGGCACTGAAGCTTTCTTT
CASRQGGGTEAFF
>NA|TRBV19|TRBD2|TRBJ2-7|14
TGTGCCAGTAGTATCGGAGCGGGAACCTACGAGCAGTACTTC
CASSIGAGTYEQYF
>NA|TRBV11-2|NA|TRBJ2-5|17
TGTGCCAGCAGCTTAGGCTGGGGGGCGGCCCCTTTGGAGACCCAGTACTTC
CASSLGWGAAPLETQYF
>few|TRBV27|NA|TRBJ2-7|10
TGTGCCAGCAGCCATACGCAGCAGTACTTC
CASSHTQQYF
>NA|TRBV29-1|TRBD1|TRBJ1-2|16
TGCAGCGTTGAAGATCTGGACAGGGTTGTCATCTATGGCTACACCTTC
CSVEDLDRVVIYGYTF
>once|TRBV7-9|NA|TRBJ1-2|14
TGTGCCAGCAGCTTACGGCAGGAAAGGCATGGCTACACCTTC
CASSLRQERHGYTF
>NA|TRBV23-1|NA|TRBJ1-5|17
TGCGCCAGCAGTCAAGGATGGGGTGATATAGGTAATCAGCCCCAGCATTTT
CASSQGWGDIGNQPQHF
>NA|TRBV10-2|NA|TRBJ1-1|12
TGCGCCAGCAGCCCCCTAAATAGTGAAGCTTTCTTT
CASSPLNSEAFF
>NA|TRBV13|TRBD2|TRBJ2-5|13
TGTGCCAGCAGCTTTGGGGGAGGGGAGACCCAGTACTTC
CASSFGGGETQYF